This T cell receptor (beta chain) comes out of a study of cytomegalovirus exposure and HLA in healthy donors. Overall study results and limits: Accounts indicate the classifier identified cytomegalovirus status with strong specificity and sensitivity.

The PCR ran on 60 Vbeta and 13 Jbeta primers. Profiled with immunoSEQ multiplex PCR; TCRdb holds only in-frame clones, not every one. The data contain around 140,000 clones, 75% to 85% of them singletons. Details on this clone: Its matching antigen is unknown.

The clonotype was recovered from a woman in her 50s in good health and CMV-seropositive. Sequencing input: PBMCs.

Here the CDR3 reads CASSLFGTGAGLTEAFF. DNA of the CDR3: TGTGCCAGCAGCTTGTTCGGGACAGGGGCGGGCCTGACTGAAGCTTTCTTT. The V and J genes are TRBV9 and TRBJ1-1; 10 bases agree with TRBD1. The CDR3 is 17 amino acids. Unmatched junction bases numbered 14, after V lost 4 bases and J lost 5 bases. Germline V CDR1 and CDR2: SGDLS, YYNGEE.